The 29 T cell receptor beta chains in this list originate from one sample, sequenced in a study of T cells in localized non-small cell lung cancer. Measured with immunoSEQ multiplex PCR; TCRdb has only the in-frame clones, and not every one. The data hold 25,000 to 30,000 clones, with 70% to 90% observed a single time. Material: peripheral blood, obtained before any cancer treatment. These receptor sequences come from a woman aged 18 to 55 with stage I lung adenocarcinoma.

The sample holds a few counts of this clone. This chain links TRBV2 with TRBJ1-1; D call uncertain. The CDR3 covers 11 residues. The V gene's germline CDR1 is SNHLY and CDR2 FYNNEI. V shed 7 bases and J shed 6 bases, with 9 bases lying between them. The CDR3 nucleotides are TGTGCCAGCACCGAGCCCCCTGAAGCTTTCTTT. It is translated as CASTEPPEAFF.

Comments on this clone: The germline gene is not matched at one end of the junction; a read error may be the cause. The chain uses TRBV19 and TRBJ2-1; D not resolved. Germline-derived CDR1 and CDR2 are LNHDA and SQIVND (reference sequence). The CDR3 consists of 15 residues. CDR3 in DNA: TGTGCCAGTAGAATAGACCCGAACTCCTACAATGAGCAGTTCTTC. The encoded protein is CASRIDPNSYNEQFF.

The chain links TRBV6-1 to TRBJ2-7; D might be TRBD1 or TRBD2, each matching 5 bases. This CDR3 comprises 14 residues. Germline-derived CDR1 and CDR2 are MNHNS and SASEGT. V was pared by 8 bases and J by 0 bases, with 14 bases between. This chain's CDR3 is CASQGPPSSYEQYF. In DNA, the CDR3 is TGTGCCAGCCAGGGACCCCCCAGCTCCTACGAGCAGTACTTC.

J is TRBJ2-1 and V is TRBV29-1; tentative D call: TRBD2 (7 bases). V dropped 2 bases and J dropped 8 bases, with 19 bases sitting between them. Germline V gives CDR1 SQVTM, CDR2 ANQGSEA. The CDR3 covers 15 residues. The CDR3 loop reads CSVEKRAGARDEQFF. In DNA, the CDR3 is TGCAGCGTTGAAAAGAGGGCGGGGGCAAGGGATGAGCAGTTCTTC.

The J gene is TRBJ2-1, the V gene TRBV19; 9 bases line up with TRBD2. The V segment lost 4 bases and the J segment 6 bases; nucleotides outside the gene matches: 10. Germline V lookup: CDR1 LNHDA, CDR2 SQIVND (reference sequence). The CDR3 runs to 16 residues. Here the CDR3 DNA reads TGTGCCAGTAGTACCGTTTGGGTAGCGGGAGTCAATGAGCAGTTCTTC. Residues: CASSTVWVAGVNEQFF.

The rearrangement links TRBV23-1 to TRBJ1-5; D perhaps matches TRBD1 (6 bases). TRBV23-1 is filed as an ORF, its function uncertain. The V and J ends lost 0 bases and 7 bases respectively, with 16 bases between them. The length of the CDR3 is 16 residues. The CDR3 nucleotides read TGCGCCAGCAGTCAATCCTCCAGGACAGACGACCAGCCCCAGCATTTT. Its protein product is CASSQSSRTDDQPQHF.

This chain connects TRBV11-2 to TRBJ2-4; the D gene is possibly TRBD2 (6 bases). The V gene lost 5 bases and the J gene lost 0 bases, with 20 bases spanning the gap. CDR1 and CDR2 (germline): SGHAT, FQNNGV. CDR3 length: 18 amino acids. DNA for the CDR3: TGTGCCAGCAGCCTCCTTCGTGTCGGGGGTACAGCCAAAAACATTCAGTACTTC. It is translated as CASSLLRVGGTAKNIQYF.

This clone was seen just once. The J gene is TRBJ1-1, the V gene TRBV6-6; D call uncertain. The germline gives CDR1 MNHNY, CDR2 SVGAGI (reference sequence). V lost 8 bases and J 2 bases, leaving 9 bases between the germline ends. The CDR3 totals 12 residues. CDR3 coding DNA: TGTGCCAGCGCCAGGCCAAACACTGAAGCTTTCTTT. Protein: CASARPNTEAFF.

The CDR3 region is CAWSVGFDGLGAGELFF. CDR3 nucleotide sequence: TGTGCCTGGAGTGTAGGGTTCGACGGGCTGGGGGCCGGGGAGCTGTTTTTT. The rearrangement uses TRBV30 and TRBJ2-2, with D perhaps matching TRBD1 or TRBD2 (5 bases each). The CDR3 length is 17 residues. CDR1 GTSNPN and CDR2 SVGIG come from the germline V gene (reference sequence). V was shortened by 0 bases and J by 6 bases, with 20 bases between the two germline ends.

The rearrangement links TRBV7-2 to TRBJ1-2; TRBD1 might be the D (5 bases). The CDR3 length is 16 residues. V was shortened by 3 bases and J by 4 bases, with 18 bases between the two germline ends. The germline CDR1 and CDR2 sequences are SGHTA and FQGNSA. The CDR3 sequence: CASSFDLPTARYGYTF. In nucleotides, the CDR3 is TGTGCCAGCAGCTTCGACCTCCCGACAGCACGCTATGGCTACACCTTC.

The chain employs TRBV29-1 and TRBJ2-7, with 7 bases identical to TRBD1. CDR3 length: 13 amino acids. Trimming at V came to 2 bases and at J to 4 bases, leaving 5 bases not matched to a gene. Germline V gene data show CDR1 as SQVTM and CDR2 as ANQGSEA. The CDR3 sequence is CSVEKQGRYEQYF. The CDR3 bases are TGCAGCGTTGAAAAACAGGGGCGTTACGAGCAGTACTTC.

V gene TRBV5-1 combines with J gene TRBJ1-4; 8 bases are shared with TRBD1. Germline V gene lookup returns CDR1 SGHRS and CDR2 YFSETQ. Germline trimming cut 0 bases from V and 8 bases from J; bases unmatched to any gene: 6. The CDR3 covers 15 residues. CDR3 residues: CASSLASRDREKLFF. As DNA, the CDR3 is TGCGCCAGCAGCTTGGCCTCGAGGGACAGGGAAAAACTGTTTTTT.

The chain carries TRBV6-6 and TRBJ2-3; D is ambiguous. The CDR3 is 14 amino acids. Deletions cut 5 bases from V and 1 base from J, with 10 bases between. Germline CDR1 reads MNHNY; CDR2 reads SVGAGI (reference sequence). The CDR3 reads CASSPVRGTDTQYF. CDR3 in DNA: TGTGCCAGCAGTCCCGTACGGGGCACAGATACGCAGTATTTT.

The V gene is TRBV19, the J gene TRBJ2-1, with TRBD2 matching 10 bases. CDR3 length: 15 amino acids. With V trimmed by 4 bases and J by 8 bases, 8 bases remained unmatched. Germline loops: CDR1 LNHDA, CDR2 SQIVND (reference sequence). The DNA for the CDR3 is TGTGCCAGTAGTACTGAGCGGGAGGGCTCGGATGAGCAGTTCTTC. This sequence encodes CASSTEREGSDEQFF.

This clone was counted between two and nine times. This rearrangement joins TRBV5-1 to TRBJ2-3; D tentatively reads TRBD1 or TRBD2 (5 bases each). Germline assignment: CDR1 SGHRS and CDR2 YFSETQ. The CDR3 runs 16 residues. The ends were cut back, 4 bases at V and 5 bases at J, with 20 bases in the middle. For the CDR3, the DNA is TGCGCCAGCAGCCCGGGGCGGAAGGCCGTCGAAGATACGCAGTATTTT. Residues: CASSPGRKAVEDTQYF.

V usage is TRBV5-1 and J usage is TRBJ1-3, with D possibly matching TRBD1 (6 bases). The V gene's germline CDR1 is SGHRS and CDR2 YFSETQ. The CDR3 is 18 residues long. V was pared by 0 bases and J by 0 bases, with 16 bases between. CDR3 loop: CASSLDGPGGGSGNTIYF. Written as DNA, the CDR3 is TGCGCCAGCAGCTTGGATGGTCCCGGAGGGGGCTCTGGAAACACCATATATTTT.

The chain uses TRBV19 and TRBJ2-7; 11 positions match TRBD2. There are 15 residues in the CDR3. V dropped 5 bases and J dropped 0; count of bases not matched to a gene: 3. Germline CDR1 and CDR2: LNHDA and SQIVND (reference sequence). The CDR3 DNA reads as TGTGCCAGTAGTTCCGGGACTAGCGGCTCCTACGAGCAGTACTTC. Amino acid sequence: CASSSGTSGSYEQYF.

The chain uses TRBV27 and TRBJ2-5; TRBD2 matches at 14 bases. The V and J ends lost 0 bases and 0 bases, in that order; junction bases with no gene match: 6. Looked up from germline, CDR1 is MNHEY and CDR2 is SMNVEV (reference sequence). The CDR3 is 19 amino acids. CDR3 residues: CASSLSGLAGGLYQETQYF. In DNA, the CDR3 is TGTGCCAGCAGTTTATCAGGACTAGCGGGAGGACTTTACCAAGAGACCCAGTACTTC.

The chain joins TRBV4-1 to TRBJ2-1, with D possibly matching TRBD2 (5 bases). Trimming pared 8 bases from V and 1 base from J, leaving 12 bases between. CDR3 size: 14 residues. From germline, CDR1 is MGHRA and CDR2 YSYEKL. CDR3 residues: CASADLWSYNEQFF. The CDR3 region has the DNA TGCGCCAGCGCGGACTTATGGTCCTACAATGAGCAGTTCTTC.

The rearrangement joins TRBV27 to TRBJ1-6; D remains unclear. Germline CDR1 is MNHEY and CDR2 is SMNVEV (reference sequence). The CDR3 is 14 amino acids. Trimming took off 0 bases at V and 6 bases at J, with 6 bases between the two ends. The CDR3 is CASSLSHSNSPLHF. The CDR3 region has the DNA TGTGCCAGCAGTTTATCGCACTCTAATTCACCCCTCCACTTT.

CDR3 sequence reads: CASSLAGQLSYEQYF. The CDR3 DNA reads TGTGCCAGCAGCTTGGCCGGACAGTTATCCTACGAGCAGTACTTC. The chain has TRBV5-6 and TRBJ2-7; TRBD1 is a possible D gene (6 bases). V lost 0 bases and J lost 1, with 11 bases in between. This CDR3 has 15 amino acids. The germline CDR1 and CDR2 sequences are SGHDT and YYEEEE. Combining the CDR3 with reference TRBV5-6 and TRBJ2-7 gives the whole variable domain DAGVTQSPTHLIKTRGQQVTLRCSPKSGHDTVSWYQQALGQGPQFIFQYYEEEERQRGNFPDRFSGHQFPNYSSELNVNALLLGDSALYLCASSLAGQLSYEQYFGPGTRLTVT.

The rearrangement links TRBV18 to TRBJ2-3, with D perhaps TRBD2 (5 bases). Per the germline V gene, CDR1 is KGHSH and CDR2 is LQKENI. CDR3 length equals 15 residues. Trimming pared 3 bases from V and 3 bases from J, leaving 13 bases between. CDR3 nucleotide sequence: TGTGCCAGCTCACCGGAGAGGGTTAGAACAGATACGCAGTATTTT. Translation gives CASSPERVRTDTQYF.

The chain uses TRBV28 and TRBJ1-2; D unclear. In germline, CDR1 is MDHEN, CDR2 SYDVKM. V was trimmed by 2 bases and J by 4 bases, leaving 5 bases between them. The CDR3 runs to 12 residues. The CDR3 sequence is CASSLNRYGYTF. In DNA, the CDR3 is TGTGCCAGCAGTTTAAATCGCTATGGCTACACCTTC.

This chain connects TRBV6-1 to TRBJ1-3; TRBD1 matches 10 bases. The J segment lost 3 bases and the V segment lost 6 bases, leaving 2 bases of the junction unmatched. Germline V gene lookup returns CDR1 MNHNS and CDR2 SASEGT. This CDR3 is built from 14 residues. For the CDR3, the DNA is TGTGCCAGCAGGGGGACAGGGGTTGGAAACACCATATATTTT. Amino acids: CASRGTGVGNTIYF.

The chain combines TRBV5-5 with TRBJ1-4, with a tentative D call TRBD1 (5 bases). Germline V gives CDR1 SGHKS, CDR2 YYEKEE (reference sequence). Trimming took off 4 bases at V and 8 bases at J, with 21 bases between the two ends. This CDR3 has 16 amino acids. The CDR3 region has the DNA TGTGCCAGCAGCCTTAACCTTGGGGGAAGCCAGGAAAAACTGTTTTTT. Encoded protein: CASSLNLGGSQEKLFF. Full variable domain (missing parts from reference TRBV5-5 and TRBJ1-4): DAGVTQSPTHLIKTRGQQVTLRCSPISGHKSVSWYQQVLGQGPQFIFQYYEKEERGRGNFPDRFSARQFPNYSSELNVNALLLGDSALYLCASSLNLGGSQEKLFFGSGTQLSVL.

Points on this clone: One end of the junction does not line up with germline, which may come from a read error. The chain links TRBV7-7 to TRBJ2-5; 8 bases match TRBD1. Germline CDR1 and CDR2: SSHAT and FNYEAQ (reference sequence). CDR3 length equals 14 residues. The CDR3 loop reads CASSPTGGGETQYF. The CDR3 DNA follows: TGTGCTAGCAGCCCAACAGGGGGAGGAGAGACCCAGTACTTC.

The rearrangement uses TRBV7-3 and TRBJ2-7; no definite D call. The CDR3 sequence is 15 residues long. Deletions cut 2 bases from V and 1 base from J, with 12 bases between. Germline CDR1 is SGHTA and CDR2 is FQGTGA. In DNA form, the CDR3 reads TGTGCCAGCAGCTTAGATCGCGGCTTATCCTACGAGCAGTACTTC. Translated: CASSLDRGLSYEQYF.

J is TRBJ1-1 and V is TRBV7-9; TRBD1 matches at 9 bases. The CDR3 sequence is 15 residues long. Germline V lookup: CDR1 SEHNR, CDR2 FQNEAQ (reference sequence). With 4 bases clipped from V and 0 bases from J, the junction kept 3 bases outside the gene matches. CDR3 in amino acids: CASSSRQGVNTEAFF. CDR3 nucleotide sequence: TGTGCCAGCAGCTCCAGACAGGGGGTGAACACTGAAGCTTTCTTT.

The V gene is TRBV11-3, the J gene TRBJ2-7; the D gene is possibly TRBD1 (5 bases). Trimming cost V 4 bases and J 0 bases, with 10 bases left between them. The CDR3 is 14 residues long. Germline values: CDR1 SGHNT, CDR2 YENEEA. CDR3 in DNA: TGTGCCAGCAGCTCAACGGACACCTCCTACGAGCAGTACTTC. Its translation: CASSSTDTSYEQYF.